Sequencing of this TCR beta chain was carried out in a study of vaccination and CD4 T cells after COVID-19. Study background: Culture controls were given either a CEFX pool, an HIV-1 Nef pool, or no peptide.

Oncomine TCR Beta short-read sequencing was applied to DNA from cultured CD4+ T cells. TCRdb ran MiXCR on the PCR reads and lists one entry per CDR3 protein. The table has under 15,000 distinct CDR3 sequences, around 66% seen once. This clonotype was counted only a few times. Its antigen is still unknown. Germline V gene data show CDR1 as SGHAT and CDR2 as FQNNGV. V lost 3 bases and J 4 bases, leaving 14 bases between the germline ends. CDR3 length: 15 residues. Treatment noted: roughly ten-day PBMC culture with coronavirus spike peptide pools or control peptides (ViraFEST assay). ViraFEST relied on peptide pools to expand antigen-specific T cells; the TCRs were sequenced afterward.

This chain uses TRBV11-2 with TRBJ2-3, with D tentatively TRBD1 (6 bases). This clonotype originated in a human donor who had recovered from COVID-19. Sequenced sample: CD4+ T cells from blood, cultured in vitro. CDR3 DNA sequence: TGTGCCAGCAGCTTGGGGTGGCAGGGGCCAGATACGCAGTATTTT. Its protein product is CASSLGWQGPDTQYF.